These 8 T cell receptor beta chains originate from one sample sequenced in a study of T cells after yellow fever vaccination. TCRdb passed the 5' RACE reads through MiXCR, listing each CDR3 protein once. Seen here are 300,000 to 350,000 distinct CDR3 sequences, roughly 8.3% observed once, and the top ten hold about 16%. Sequences were derived from PBMCs, sampled around 45 days after the first yellow fever vaccination. The origin of the receptors is a young man who received the YFV17D yellow fever vaccine.

The chain links TRBV11-2 to TRBJ2-7; TRBD2 matches 9 bases. This CDR3 is 17 amino acids long. The germline gives CDR1 SGHAT, CDR2 FQNNGV. V shed 5 bases, J shed 7 bases, and the junction held 18 bases outside the gene matches. In DNA, the CDR3 is TGTGCCAGCAGCCCCCCAGGGCTAGCGGGGTACGACCGAGAGCAGTACTTC. It yields the protein CASSPPGLAGYDREQYF.

This clonotype occurred a few times. The chain carries TRBV5-1 and TRBJ2-1; TRBD2 agrees at 12 bases. CDR1 and CDR2 (germline): SGHRS, YFSETQ. Trimming removed 4 bases from V and 4 bases from J; junction bases left unmatched: 9. The CDR3 totals 17 residues. The CDR3 coding sequence is TGCGCCAGCAGCGCCCGGACTAGCGGGGAAATATACAATGAGCAGTTCTTC. It yields the protein CASSARTSGEIYNEQFF.

This rearrangement joins TRBV6-2 or TRBV6-3 to TRBJ1-1, with D unresolved. The CDR3 is 14 residues long. From germline, CDR1 is MNHEY and CDR2 SVGEGT. Between the trimmed V and J ends, which lost 8 bases and 3 bases, there was a span of 16 bases. The CDR3 spells CASGADTAYTEAFF. CDR3 DNA: TGTGCCAGCGGCGCCGACACGGCCTACACTGAAGCTTTCTTT.

The V call is TRBV25-1, the J call TRBJ2-7; no reliable D call. CDR1 MGHDK and CDR2 SYGVNS come from the germline V gene. This CDR3 is built from 12 residues. Trimming left V 4 bases short and J 5 bases short, with 9 bases between. The CDR3 spells CASSVTWNEQYF. The DNA for the CDR3 is TGTGCCAGCAGTGTGACTTGGAACGAGCAGTACTTC.

This clonotype was seen more than once but under ten times. The chain couples TRBV18 to TRBJ2-2; weak D call: TRBD1 (6 bases). V gave up 0 bases and J gave up 1 base, with 12 bases separating them. The CDR3 is made up of 17 amino acids. CDR1 KGHSH and CDR2 LQKENI come from the germline V gene. The chain's CDR3 is CASSPPNGQRNTGELFF. The CDR3 coding sequence is TGTGCCAGCTCACCACCGAACGGACAGAGGAACACCGGGGAGCTGTTTTTT.

This clonotype was counted only a few times. The gene calls are TRBV20-1 and TRBJ2-3, with 7 bases aligning to TRBD2. In germline, CDR1 is DFQATT, CDR2 SNEGSKA (reference sequence). The CDR3 is made up of 14 amino acids. The CDR3 here is CGKAGLLSTDTQYF. The CDR3 DNA reads as TGCGGCAAAGCGGGACTTCTAAGCACAGATACGCAGTATTTT.

This clonotype has a handful of counts. The rearrangement joins TRBV5-1 to TRBJ1-2; no reliable D call. The V end was cut by 4 bases, the J end by 8 bases, with 24 bases between. This CDR3 spans 16 amino acids. Looked up from germline, CDR1 is SGHRS and CDR2 is YFSETQ. The CDR3 sequence: CASSIGDYSSQQGYTF. CDR3 in DNA: TGCGCCAGCAGCATAGGCGACTATTCTTCCCAGCAGGGCTACACCTTC. The variable domain in full, with the rest retrieved from reference TRBV5-1 and TRBJ1-2, is KAGVTQTPRYLIKTRGQQVTLSCSPISGHRSVSWYQQTPGQGLQFLFEYFSETQRNKGNFPGRFSGRQFSNSRSEMNVSTLELGDSALYLCASSIGDYSSQQGYTFGSGTRLTVV.

This clonotype was seen many times. The chain uses TRBV2 and TRBJ2-1; D is possibly TRBD2 (6 bases). Trimming took 10 bases from V and 0 from J, leaving 13 bases between them. Germline V lookup: CDR1 SNHLY, CDR2 FYNNEI. The CDR3 covers 14 residues. CDR3 sequence reads: CATLEGSSYNEQFF. The CDR3 coding sequence is TGTGCCACATTGGAGGGGAGCTCCTACAATGAGCAGTTCTTC.